These 23 T cell receptor beta chains share one sample of origin, sequenced in a study of shared clonotypes between healthy human individuals. Only CD45RO-negative cells positively selected for CCR7 counted as naive CD8 cells, so terminally differentiated effector memory CD45RA+ cells were excluded. Libraries were prepared by immunoSEQ multiplex PCR; TCRdb keeps only in-frame clonotypes and omits some of them. The sample lists 450,000 to 700,000 clones, just under 97% occurring once. The sequenced sample was naive CD8+ T cells sorted from blood. Receptor source: a woman in her thirties in good health.

The V call is TRBV5-1, the J call TRBJ2-7; 7 positions match TRBD1. The germline CDR1 and CDR2 sequences are SGHRS and YFSETQ. The CDR3 contains 14 residues. V was pared by 1 base and J by 5 bases, with 6 bases of the junction left unmatched. For the CDR3, the DNA is TGCGCCAGCAGCTTGACAGGGGTCGCAAACGAGCAGTACTTC. Translated: CASSLTGVANEQYF.

This rearrangement joins TRBV11-2 to TRBJ2-1; TRBD1 matches at 11 bases. CDR1 and CDR2 (germline): SGHAT, FQNNGV. This CDR3 is built from 17 residues. Trimming at V came to 6 bases and at J to 8 bases, leaving 15 bases not matched to a gene. The CDR3 sequence: CASSSHPGTGGSHEQFF. DNA of the CDR3: TGTGCCAGCAGTTCACATCCCGGGACAGGGGGAAGTCATGAGCAGTTCTTC.

A note on this clone: Other nucleotide sequences from this sample produce the same CDR3. This rearrangement joins TRBV28 to TRBJ2-7, with D possibly matching TRBD2 (5 bases). The CDR3 runs to 12 residues. Germline V lookup: CDR1 MDHEN, CDR2 SYDVKM. Trimming shortened V by 5 bases and J by 3 bases, and 8 bases separated the two germline ends. In nucleotides, the CDR3 is TGTGCCAGCAGTGGACTGAGCTACGAGCAGTACTTC. This codes for CASSGLSYEQYF.

This clone is a singleton in its sample. The chain has TRBV13 and TRBJ2-5, with 10 bases fitting TRBD2. This CDR3 is 14 amino acids long. J gave up 3 bases and V 5 bases, and 3 bases lay outside the gene matches. Germline V gene sequence: CDR1 PRHDT, CDR2 FYEKMQ (reference sequence). The CDR3 loop reads CASSHLAGEETQYF. As DNA, the CDR3 is TGTGCCAGCAGCCACCTAGCGGGAGAAGAGACCCAGTACTTC.

This clone appeared once. The chain couples TRBV9 to TRBJ2-7; D remains unclear. The length of the CDR3 is 12 residues. The germline gives CDR1 SGDLS, CDR2 YYNGEE. Trimming cost V 4 bases and J 5 bases, with 10 bases left between them. CDR3: CASSPGPNEQYF. The CDR3 bases are TGTGCCAGCAGCCCCGGACCCAACGAGCAGTACTTC. Supplemented by reference TRBV9 and TRBJ2-7, the full variable domain reads DSGVTQTPKHLITATGQRVTLRCSPRSGDLSVYWYQQSLDQGLQFLIQYYNGEERAKGNILERFSAQQFPDLHSELNLSSLELGDSALYFCASSPGPNEQYFGPGTRLTVT.

CDR3 protein: CASRGGVEKTQYF. In DNA, the CDR3 is TGTGCCAGCAGAGGGGGCGTTGAGAAGACCCAGTACTTC. V is TRBV6-1 and J is TRBJ2-5, with 7 bases lining up with TRBD1. Trimming took 6 bases from V and 6 from J; bases not matched to a gene: 7. CDR3 length equals 13 residues. The germline V gene encodes CDR1 MNHNS and CDR2 SASEGT.

The chain uses TRBV27 and TRBJ1-5; D uncertain. There are 16 residues in the CDR3. Germline loops: CDR1 MNHEY, CDR2 SMNVEV (reference sequence). Trimming took off 5 bases at V and 0 bases at J, with 14 bases between the two ends. CDR3 sequence reads: CASSPLGPYSNQPQHF. CDR3 sequence (DNA): TGTGCCAGCAGTCCACTGGGCCCCTATAGCAATCAGCCCCAGCATTTT.

The CDR3, as DNA: TGTGCCAGCAGCCCTAGTCCAGACGTCACAGATACGCAGTATTTT. It specifies CASSPSPDVTDTQYF. The chain combines TRBV7-2 with TRBJ2-3; the D is unclear. In germline, CDR1 is SGHTA, CDR2 FQGNSA. Trimming removed 5 bases at V and 2 bases at J, with 14 bases between. There are 15 residues in the CDR3.

The chain couples TRBV9 to TRBJ2-2; D is ambiguous. Germline lookup yields CDR1 SGDLS and CDR2 YYNGEE. Trimming removed 5 bases from V and 7 bases from J, with 9 bases in between. The CDR3 sequence is 12 residues long. This chain's CDR3 is CASRAGSGELFF. In DNA form, the CDR3 reads TGTGCCAGCAGGGCTGGCAGCGGGGAGCTGTTTTTT.

The chain has TRBV15 and TRBJ2-2; D possibly matches TRBD1 or TRBD2 (5 bases each). Between the trimmed V and J ends, which lost 1 base and 7 bases, there was a span of 22 bases. Germline V lookup: CDR1 LNHNV, CDR2 YYDKDF (reference sequence). The CDR3 has 18 amino acids. CDR3 coding DNA: TGTGCCACCAGCAGAGGCGTCGGGACCATAGCGATAATCGGGGAGCTGTTTTTT. This translates into CATSRGVGTIAIIGELFF.

This chain uses TRBV2 with TRBJ2-3; TRBD1 aligns across 8 bases. Trimming at V came to 6 bases and at J to 2 bases, leaving 10 bases not matched to a gene. In germline, CDR1 is SNHLY, CDR2 FYNNEI. The CDR3 has 16 amino acids. The CDR3 reads CASRPGTGRTTDTQYF. The CDR3 DNA reads as TGTGCCAGCAGACCCGGGACAGGAAGAACCACAGATACGCAGTATTTT. Complete variable domain (other parts from reference TRBV2 and TRBJ2-3): EPEVTQTPSHQVTQMGQEVILRCVPISNHLYFYWYRQILGQKVEFLVSFYNNEISEKSEIFDDQFSVERPDGSNFTLKIRSTKLEDSAMYFCASRPGTGRTTDTQYFGPGTRLTVL.

This rearrangement joins TRBV28 to TRBJ1-5; D ambiguous. Per the germline V gene, CDR1 is MDHEN and CDR2 is SYDVKM. The V and J ends lost 3 bases and 5 bases respectively, with 8 bases between them. The CDR3 is 13 residues long. In DNA form, the CDR3 reads TGTGCCAGCAGTTTTTGGCAGGATCAGCCCCAGCATTTT. It is translated as CASSFWQDQPQHF.

This rearrangement joins TRBV29-1 to TRBJ2-3; D is unresolved. Trimming removed 1 base at V and 2 bases at J, with 7 bases between. Germline lookup yields CDR1 SQVTM and CDR2 ANQGSEA. CDR3 length: 13 residues. The DNA of the CDR3 is TGCAGCGTTGAAGGGACCAACACAGATACGCAGTATTTT. This translates into CSVEGTNTDTQYF.

The chain links TRBV13 to TRBJ2-1, with D possibly being TRBD1 or TRBD2 (6 bases each). The CDR3 loop spans 15 amino acids. Per germline, CDR1 PRHDT and CDR2 FYEKMQ (reference sequence). With 0 bases removed from V and 9 bases from J, the gap between germline ends came to 15 bases. The CDR3 bases are TGTGCCAGCAGCTTAGGACAGGGACTGGTGAGTGAGCAGTTCTTC. As protein: CASSLGQGLVSEQFF.

CDR3 bases: TGTGCCAGCAGTCTCGACTCGCAGTACTTC. It is translated as CASSLDSQYF. This chain links TRBV27 with TRBJ2-7; D is uncertain. The CDR3 extends over 10 amino acids. V was pared by 5 bases and J by 9 bases, with 8 bases between. Germline V CDR1 and CDR2: MNHEY, SMNVEV (reference sequence).

V gene TRBV28 combines with J gene TRBJ1-2, with 7 nucleotides matching TRBD1. V trimming: 2 bases; J trimming: 8 bases; junction bases outside the gene matches: 17. CDR1 and CDR2 from the germline V gene are MDHEN and SYDVKM. This CDR3 is 17 amino acids long. The CDR3 here is CASSLPPGQVPFEGYTF. The CDR3 DNA sequence: TGTGCCAGCAGTTTACCCCCCGGACAGGTCCCTTTCGAGGGCTACACCTTC.

V gene TRBV9 combines with J gene TRBJ2-1, with 8 nucleotides matching TRBD1. The V gene end was trimmed by 4 bases and the J gene end by 2 bases; junction bases not matched to a gene: 14. Looked up from germline, CDR1 is SGDLS and CDR2 is YYNGEE. This CDR3 comprises 18 residues. The CDR3 DNA reads as TGTGCCAGCAGCCCGCGGGATCCGGGACAGGTTGCCTACAATGAGCAGTTCTTC. Translated: CASSPRDPGQVAYNEQFF.

The chain employs TRBV2 and TRBJ2-2; 9 bases match TRBD2. The germline CDR1 and CDR2 sequences are SNHLY and FYNNEI. J lost 5 bases, V lost 5 bases, and 15 bases had no gene match. The CDR3 totals 18 residues. For the CDR3, the DNA is TGTGCCAGCAGTCTAGCCCGAGGTGGCGGGAGGGGGACCGGGGAGCTGTTTTTT. Translating gives CASSLARGGGRGTGELFF.

This chain connects TRBV11-2 to TRBJ2-3; unclear D gene. Deletions cut 7 bases from V and 3 bases from J, with 11 bases between. CDR1 is SGHAT and CDR2 is FQNNGV in the germline V gene. The CDR3 spans 13 residues. The CDR3 sequence: CASIPGPTDTQYF. The CDR3 bases are TGTGCCAGCATTCCCGGGCCGACAGATACGCAGTATTTT.

The J gene is TRBJ2-7, the V gene TRBV9; D is uncertain. V lost 0 bases and J 2 bases, leaving 9 bases between the germline ends. Germline CDR1 is SGDLS and CDR2 is YYNGEE. The CDR3 extends over 14 amino acids. The CDR3 is CASSVDGKTYEQYF. CDR3 in DNA: TGTGCCAGCAGCGTAGACGGAAAAACCTACGAGCAGTACTTC.

This chain uses TRBV19 with TRBJ2-2, with D uncertain. The CDR3 contains 15 residues. Germline CDR1 and CDR2: LNHDA and SQIVND (reference sequence). Trimming cost V 2 bases and J 7 bases, with 14 bases left between them. This chain's CDR3 is CASSIMLGGGGELFF. The CDR3 DNA follows: TGTGCCAGTAGTATAATGCTAGGCGGTGGCGGGGAGCTGTTTTTT.

This chain links TRBV27 with TRBJ2-7, with no clear D. This CDR3 has 13 residues. Germline V gene lookup returns CDR1 MNHEY and CDR2 SMNVEV (reference sequence). V dropped 5 bases and J dropped 4 bases, with 12 bases sitting between them. CDR3 sequence (DNA): TGTGCCAGCAGTCCCCTGGCGGCTTACGAGCAGTACTTC. It encodes CASSPLAAYEQYF.

Concerning this clone itself: The sample contains more than one DNA sequence encoding this CDR3. The chain has TRBV28 and TRBJ2-7; D ambiguous. The CDR3 totals 12 residues. V dropped 3 bases and J dropped 2 bases, with 5 bases sitting between them. The germline V gene has CDR1 MDHEN and CDR2 SYDVKM. The CDR3 here is CASSFTTYEQYF. DNA of the CDR3: TGTGCCAGCAGTTTCACAACCTACGAGCAGTACTTC.